This T cell receptor (beta chain) came from a study of molecular identifiers for immune sequencing clone quantification. TCRdb reprocessed the PCR reads with MiXCR, giving one entry per CDR3 protein. In the table there are over 300,000 distinct CDR3 sequences, roughly 24% of which are singletons. CDR1 SGHTA and CDR2 FQGNSA come from the germline V gene. This CDR3 is 16 amino acids long. Trimming took 4 bases from V and 4 from J, leaving 20 bases between them. Sequencing input: naive CD8+ T cells from blood, with Jurkat cell RNA spiked in. Subset given: FACS-sorted CD8+CD4-CCR7+CD45RA+ naive T cells. This sequence originates from a human donor in good health. Some libraries in this study had Jurkat cell RNA spiked in. The rearrangement links TRBV7-2 to TRBJ2-7; perhaps D is TRBD1 or TRBD2 (5 bases each). The chain's CDR3 is CASSSKGDSPVYEQYF. The CDR3 region has the DNA TGTGCCAGCAGCTCAAAGGGAGACAGCCCAGTTTACGAGCAGTACTTC.